This T cell receptor (beta chain) was obtained from a study of tumor-infiltrating lymphocytes in primary liver carcinoma. Study at large: Among the tumors, stages were T1-T3 N0M0 and sizes about 4.2 to 10 cm.

The input was about 500 ng total RNA; TCR beta cDNA was made from it with a constant-region primer. Amplification in three nested multiplex PCR rounds with slightly modified ARM-PCR gave rise to TCR beta libraries. Investigators reported that the first two PCR rounds, at 10 to 11 cycles each, used TRBV1-TRBV30 forward primers with a C-beta reverse primer. TCRdb independently ran MiXCR on the multiplex PCR reads; one entry per CDR3 protein. The sample has tens of thousands of distinct CDR3 sequences; roughly 79% are singletons. Both RNA and DNA were isolated together from around 20-30 mg of bulk tissue that had not been sorted. Collection of samples drew on five separate regions of each tumor. Germline V gives CDR1 SEHNR, CDR2 FQNEAQ (reference sequence). This CDR3 has 14 residues. In the case of this clonotype: Its ends do not fully match the called genes, so a read error is possible.

The V gene is TRBV7-9, the J gene TRBJ2-1; 7 nucleotides align to TRBD2. The specimen was liver tumor tissue from sampling region 4. Specified subset: tumor region T4, right-lateral pole. This receptor was obtained from a woman aged 25 to 39 with primary liver carcinoma and hepatitis B virus infection. As DNA, the CDR3 is TGTGCCACCACTAGCGCAAGCTCCCACAATGAGCAGTTCTTT. It encodes CATTSASSHNEQFF.